This entry is about one T cell receptor beta chain. Measured with immunoSEQ multiplex PCR; TCRdb has only the in-frame clones, and not every one. The sample shows a few hundred thousand clones, approximately 85% of them seen only once. Germline V gene data show CDR1 as SGHDT and CDR2 as YYEEEE. This CDR3 is built from 13 residues. Trimming pared 8 bases from V and 3 bases from J, leaving 11 bases between. This sample is drawn from a study of blood T cell repertoires in COVID-19. Study information: Samples of COVID-19 (acute and convalescent) were obtained from the United States, Italy and Spain.

The chain is built from TRBV5-6 and TRBJ1-4, with unresolved D. The clonotype comes from a human donor in a cohort sampled during active COVID-19. Material for sequencing was peripheral blood. Here the CDR3 DNA reads TGTGCCAGTCGATTCGCGGCTAATGAAAAACTGTTTTTT. Protein product: CASRFAANEKLFF.